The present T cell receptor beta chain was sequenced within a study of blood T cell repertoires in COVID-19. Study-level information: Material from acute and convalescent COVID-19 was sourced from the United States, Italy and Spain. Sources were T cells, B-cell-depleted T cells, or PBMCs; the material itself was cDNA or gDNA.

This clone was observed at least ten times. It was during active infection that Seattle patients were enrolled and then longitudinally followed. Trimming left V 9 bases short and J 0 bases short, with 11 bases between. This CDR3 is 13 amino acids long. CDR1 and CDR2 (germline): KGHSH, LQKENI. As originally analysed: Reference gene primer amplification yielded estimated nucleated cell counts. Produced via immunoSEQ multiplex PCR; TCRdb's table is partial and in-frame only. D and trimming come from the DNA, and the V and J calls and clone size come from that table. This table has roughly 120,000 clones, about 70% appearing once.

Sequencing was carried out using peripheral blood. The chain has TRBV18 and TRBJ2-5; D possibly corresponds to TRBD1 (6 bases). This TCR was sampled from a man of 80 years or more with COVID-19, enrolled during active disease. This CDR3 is CASSWTDQETQYF. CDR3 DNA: TGTGCCAGTTCCTGGACAGACCAAGAGACCCAGTACTTC.